The rows below give T cell receptor beta chains drawn from one sample of a study of cytomegalovirus exposure and HLA in healthy donors. Produced via immunoSEQ multiplex PCR; TCRdb's table is partial and in-frame only. The data contain 100,000 to 150,000 clones, 80% of them singletons. Sequencing used PBMCs. These receptors all come from a female donor in good health and CMV-seropositive. Each CDR3 is given with its conserved first and last residue. Fields, in order: J gene, V gene, D gene, clone size, CDR3 protein, CDR3 DNA. A D gene is named only where the DNA matches it firmly. Size values are once, few and many counts, or a class for expanded clones, and some rows have none.

j_gene: TRBJ2-3
v_gene: TRBV5-1
d_gene: TRBD2
abundance: .
CDR3aa: CASSFERGPITDTQYF
CDR3nt: TGCGCCAGCAGCTTCGAGCGGGGCCCTATCACAGATACGCAGTATTTT

j_gene: TRBJ2-3
v_gene: TRBV4-1
d_gene: TRBD1
abundance: .
CDR3aa: CASSQAGTANTDTQYF
CDR3nt: TGCGCCAGCAGCCAAGCCGGGACAGCAAACACAGATACGCAGTATTTT

j_gene: TRBJ1-2
v_gene: TRBV9
d_gene: .
abundance: .
CDR3aa: CASSVEIQEGGYTF
CDR3nt: TGTGCCAGCAGCGTAGAGATCCAGGAGGGCGGCTACACCTTC

j_gene: TRBJ1-2
v_gene: TRBV27
d_gene: TRBD1
abundance: .
CDR3aa: CASSGPGQGKYGYTF
CDR3nt: TGTGCCAGCAGTGGGCCGGGACAGGGTAAATATGGCTACACCTTC

j_gene: TRBJ1-5
v_gene: TRBV10-3
d_gene: .
abundance: .
CDR3aa: CAISESSGIHQPQHF
CDR3nt: TGTGCCATCAGTGAGTCGTCGGGTATCCATCAGCCCCAGCATTTT

j_gene: TRBJ1-4
v_gene: TRBV6-5
d_gene: TRBD1
abundance: .
CDR3aa: CASSYSTGWGEKLFF
CDR3nt: TGTGCCAGCAGTTACTCGACAGGGTGGGGAGAAAAACTGTTTTTT

j_gene: TRBJ1-1
v_gene: TRBV10-3
d_gene: .
abundance: .
CDR3aa: CAISEEVMTEAFF
CDR3nt: TGTGCCATCAGTGAGGAGGTGATGACTGAAGCTTTCTTT

j_gene: TRBJ2-2
v_gene: TRBV5-1
d_gene: TRBD2
abundance: .
CDR3aa: CASSFPVGGGGELFF
CDR3nt: TGCGCCAGCAGCTTTCCCGTCGGGGGGGGCGGGGAGCTGTTTTTT

j_gene: TRBJ1-2
v_gene: TRBV11-2
d_gene: .
abundance: .
CDR3aa: CASSFGGDGGYTF
CDR3nt: TGTGCCAGCAGTTTCGGGGGGGACGGGGGCTACACCTTC

j_gene: TRBJ1-2
v_gene: TRBV5-4
d_gene: .
abundance: .
CDR3aa: CASSSQGFQGYTF
CDR3nt: TGTGCCAGCAGCTCCCAGGGATTTCAAGGCTACACCTTC

j_gene: TRBJ2-3
v_gene: TRBV6-6
d_gene: TRBD1
abundance: .
CDR3aa: CASSYLTGVPDTQYF
CDR3nt: TGTGCCAGCAGTTATTTGACAGGGGTGCCAGATACGCAGTATTTT

j_gene: TRBJ2-3
v_gene: TRBV5-1
d_gene: .
abundance: .
CDR3aa: CASSLDPGSDTQYF
CDR3nt: TGCGCCAGCAGCTTGGATCCGGGGTCAGATACGCAGTATTTT

j_gene: TRBJ1-6
v_gene: TRBV7-9
d_gene: .
abundance: .
CDR3aa: CAVNGGGLSSYNSPLHF
CDR3nt: TGTGCCGTAAACGGGGGAGGGCTGAGCTCCTATAATTCACCCCTCCACTTT

j_gene: TRBJ1-2
v_gene: TRBV11-2
d_gene: .
abundance: .
CDR3aa: CASSLEGDGYTF
CDR3nt: TGTGCCAGCAGCTTAGAGGGCGACGGCTACACCTTC

j_gene: TRBJ2-3
v_gene: TRBV7-3
d_gene: .
abundance: once
CDR3aa: CASSPGRGTSTDTQYF
CDR3nt: TGTGCCAGCAGCCCAGGCAGAGGGACTAGCACAGATACGCAGTATTTT

j_gene: TRBJ1-5
v_gene: TRBV21-1
d_gene: .
abundance: .
CDR3aa: CASSKGTGNQPQHF
CDR3nt: TGTGCCAGCAGCAAAGGGACAGGGAATCAGCCCCAGCATTTT

j_gene: TRBJ2-3
v_gene: TRBV30
d_gene: TRBD1
abundance: .
CDR3aa: CAWSWDRSVTQYF
CDR3nt: TGTGCCTGGAGTTGGGACAGGTCGGTTACGCAGTATTTT

j_gene: TRBJ1-1
v_gene: TRBV5-1
d_gene: .
abundance: .
CDR3aa: CASSLMDSVEAFF
CDR3nt: TGCGCCAGCAGCCTAATGGACAGTGTCGAAGCTTTCTTT

j_gene: TRBJ1-4
v_gene: TRBV7-9
d_gene: TRBD1
abundance: .
CDR3aa: CASSLSRGSSGKLFF
CDR3nt: TGTGCCAGCAGCTTATCCAGGGGGAGTTCAGGAAAACTGTTTTTT

j_gene: TRBJ2-1
v_gene: TRBV27
d_gene: .
abundance: few
CDR3aa: CASELRLSSYNEQFF
CDR3nt: TGTGCCAGCGAGTTGCGACTGAGCTCCTACAATGAGCAGTTCTTC

j_gene: TRBJ1-2
v_gene: TRBV6-5
d_gene: .
abundance: .
CDR3aa: CASSYSIQALNGYTF
CDR3nt: TGTGCCAGCAGTTACTCGATACAGGCCTTAAATGGCTACACCTTC

j_gene: TRBJ1-2
v_gene: TRBV9
d_gene: .
abundance: .
CDR3aa: CASSAFGQPHYGYTF
CDR3nt: TGTGCCAGCAGCGCCTTCGGACAGCCCCACTATGGCTACACCTTC

j_gene: TRBJ2-3
v_gene: TRBV4-3
d_gene: TRBD2
abundance: few
CDR3aa: CASSEGAGGFADTQYF
CDR3nt: TGCGCCAGCAGCGAAGGGGCGGGGGGGTTTGCAGATACGCAGTATTTT

j_gene: TRBJ2-5
v_gene: TRBV6-1
d_gene: TRBD2
abundance: .
CDR3aa: CASKEGLAGRETQYF
CDR3nt: TGTGCCAGCAAGGAGGGGCTAGCGGGGCGGGAGACCCAGTACTTC

j_gene: TRBJ1-1
v_gene: TRBV6-1
d_gene: TRBD1
abundance: .
CDR3aa: CAIRTGIKGFF
CDR3nt: TGTGCCATCAGGACAGGGATAAAGGGTTTCTTT

j_gene: TRBJ2-1
v_gene: TRBV30
d_gene: .
abundance: .
CDR3aa: CAWTLTGNEQFF
CDR3nt: TGTGCCTGGACCCTAACGGGTAATGAGCAGTTCTTC

j_gene: TRBJ2-5
v_gene: TRBV19
d_gene: .
abundance: .
CDR3aa: CASSIRRTETQYF
CDR3nt: TGTGCCAGTAGTATAAGGAGGACCGAGACCCAGTACTTC

j_gene: TRBJ2-1
v_gene: TRBV5-1
d_gene: TRBD2
abundance: .
CDR3aa: CASSGLAGGLDNEQFF
CDR3nt: TGCGCCAGCAGCGGACTAGCGGGGGGGCTGGACAATGAGCAGTTCTTC

j_gene: TRBJ1-6
v_gene: TRBV4-1
d_gene: .
abundance: few
CDR3aa: CASSPPQGQSPLHF
CDR3nt: TGCGCCAGCAGCCCCCCCCAGGGACAATCACCCCTCCACTTT

j_gene: TRBJ1-2
v_gene: TRBV4-2
d_gene: .
abundance: .
CDR3aa: CASSQELQGISDDYTF
CDR3nt: TGTGCCAGCAGCCAAGAACTACAGGGAATCTCGGATGACTACACCTTC

j_gene: TRBJ1-4
v_gene: TRBV30
d_gene: .
abundance: few
CDR3aa: CAWSPVGRRLFF
CDR3nt: TGTGCCTGGAGTCCCGTCGGGAGAAGACTGTTTTTT

j_gene: TRBJ1-1
v_gene: TRBV25-1
d_gene: .
abundance: .
CDR3aa: CAVRGTEAFF
CDR3nt: TGTGCCGTACGGGGCACTGAAGCTTTCTTT

j_gene: TRBJ1-5
v_gene: TRBV18
d_gene: .
abundance: .
CDR3aa: CASSPARVKSQPQHF
CDR3nt: TGTGCCAGCTCACCAGCCAGGGTCAAATCGCAGCCCCAGCATTTT

j_gene: TRBJ2-5
v_gene: TRBV5-1
d_gene: .
abundance: once
CDR3aa: CASSLGPGSQETQYF
CDR3nt: TGCGCCAGCAGCTTGGGGCCTGGCTCCCAAGAGACCCAGTACTTC

j_gene: TRBJ2-7
v_gene: TRBV19
d_gene: .
abundance: .
CDR3aa: CASSIEAVSYEQYF
CDR3nt: TGTGCCAGTAGTATAGAAGCGGTTTCCTACGAGCAGTACTTC

j_gene: TRBJ1-6
v_gene: TRBV6-6
d_gene: TRBD1
abundance: .
CDR3aa: CASIGQVNSPLHF
CDR3nt: TGTGCCAGCATAGGACAGGTTAATTCACCCCTCCACTTT

j_gene: TRBJ2-1
v_gene: TRBV5-4
d_gene: TRBD2
abundance: .
CDR3aa: CASSYGGSNEQFF
CDR3nt: TGTGCCAGCAGCTACGGGGGGAGCAATGAGCAGTTCTTC

j_gene: TRBJ2-7
v_gene: TRBV30
d_gene: .
abundance: .
CDR3aa: CAWSPGTHTYEQYF
CDR3nt: TGTGCCTGGAGTCCCGGGACTCATACCTACGAGCAGTACTTC

j_gene: TRBJ1-5
v_gene: TRBV5-1
d_gene: .
abundance: .
CDR3aa: CASSLWGLGEGNQPQHF
CDR3nt: TGCGCCAGCAGCTTATGGGGACTCGGCGAGGGCAATCAGCCCCAGCATTTT

j_gene: TRBJ1-4
v_gene: TRBV5-1
d_gene: TRBD1
abundance: .
CDR3aa: CASSVGQGYEKLFF
CDR3nt: TGCGCCAGCAGCGTGGGACAGGGGTATGAAAAACTGTTTTTT

j_gene: TRBJ1-4
v_gene: TRBV30
d_gene: .
abundance: .
CDR3aa: CAWSRGRVNEKLFF
CDR3nt: TGTGCCTGGAGTCGAGGTCGGGTAAATGAAAAACTGTTTTTT

j_gene: TRBJ2-7
v_gene: TRBV4-2
d_gene: TRBD2
abundance: .
CDR3aa: CASSQDFSGGAVYEQYF
CDR3nt: TGTGCCAGCAGCCAAGATTTTAGCGGGGGGGCCGTCTACGAGCAGTACTTC

j_gene: TRBJ2-7
v_gene: TRBV5-1
d_gene: TRBD1
abundance: .
CDR3aa: CASSLWPGQGGREQYF
CDR3nt: TGCGCCAGCAGCTTGTGGCCGGGACAGGGAGGGAGAGAGCAGTACTTC

j_gene: TRBJ1-2
v_gene: TRBV9
d_gene: .
abundance: .
CDR3aa: CASSRDTFNYGYTF
CDR3nt: TGTGCCAGCAGCCGGGACACCTTCAACTATGGCTACACCTTC